This T cell receptor (beta chain) was documented in a study of blood T cell repertoires in COVID-19. CDR3 length equals 14 residues. Germline loops: CDR1 LNHNV, CDR2 YYDKDF (reference sequence). Trimming took off 3 bases at V and 3 bases at J, with 12 bases between the two ends. This study enrolled people aged about 18 to 100 from approximately 25 US geographic areas. Sequencing was performed with immunoSEQ multiplex PCR; in TCRdb, only in-frame clones are kept and a portion is missing. The sample lists around 380,000 clones; approximately 89% were seen once. Sequences were obtained from PBMCs or T cells enriched from blood (not recorded which). The clonotype originates from a man in his thirties or forties who had recovered from COVID-19. The chain links TRBV15 to TRBJ2-7; TRBD2 might be the D (5 bases). DNA for the CDR3: TGTGCCACCAGCAGGGTAGCCGGGGTCTACGAGCAGTACTTC. This translates into CATSRVAGVYEQYF.